The rows below give T cell receptor beta chains drawn from one sample of a study of OX40 agonist ivuxolimab in advanced cancers. This table comes from immunoSEQ multiplex PCR, and its TCRdb copy is limited to in-frame clones, with some not included. In the table there are about 15,000 clones, about three quarters of which are singletons. Here the sequenced sample was CD4+ or CD8+ T cells sorted from blood, taken in a trial of the OX40 agonist ivuxolimab. These receptors came from an adult with an advanced solid tumor such as melanoma, head and neck, liver or kidney cancer. Each CDR3 is given with its conserved first and last residue. D genes are given only for firm matches. Clone size is stated in some rows and not others, as once, few, many or a class when expanded.

abundance	v_gene	j_gene	d_gene	CDR3nt	CDR3aa
once	TRBV29-1	TRBJ2-2	TRBD1	TGCAGCGTTGCTTACCGGGACAGGGGGCTTGCCGGGGAGCTGTTTTTT	CSVAYRDRGLAGELFF
.	TRBV11-2	TRBJ1-2	.	TGTGCCAGCAGCTCAGGTCCCAGCCCTAACTATGGCTACACCTTC	CASSSGPSPNYGYTF
.	TRBV28	TRBJ1-2	TRBD1	TGTGCCAGCAGCCCAGGGGGGCGGGATGGCTACACCTTC	CASSPGGRDGYTF
.	TRBV28	TRBJ1-6	.	TGTGCCACCTCGGGACGGAATAATTCACCCCTCCACTTT	CATSGRNNSPLHF
.	TRBV15	TRBJ2-3	TRBD2	TGTGCCACCAGCAGAGTGTTAGCGGGGGCAGATACGCAGTATTTT	CATSRVLAGADTQYF
.	TRBV15	TRBJ2-1	TRBD1	TGTGCCACCAGCAGCATGACAGGGGGTTCAGGGTACAATGAGCAGTTCTTC	CATSSMTGGSGYNEQFF
.	TRBV28	TRBJ2-5	.	TGTGCCAGCAGTGTCTCCGGGACTTCGTACCAAGAGACCCAGTACTTC	CASSVSGTSYQETQYF
.	TRBV27	TRBJ2-7	TRBD1	TGTGCCAGCAGGGCGGGACAGGGGACCTACGAGCAGTACTTC	CASRAGQGTYEQYF
.	TRBV7-9	TRBJ2-7	.	TGTGCCAGCAGCCCGAACCAAACAGGGTCCCACGAGCAGTACTTC	CASSPNQTGSHEQYF
.	TRBV4-1	TRBJ1-5	TRBD1	TGCGCCAGCAGCCAACTTACAGGGGGCACGGGCAATCAGCCCCAGCATTTT	CASSQLTGGTGNQPQHF
.	TRBV7-8	TRBJ2-2	.	TGTGCCAGCAGCTCCGGTTTGGCGGACACCGGGGAGCTGTTTTTT	CASSSGLADTGELFF
few	TRBV7-3	TRBJ2-7	.	TGTGCCAGCAGCCTAGGGGCAGGGAACGTCCACGAGCAGTACTTC	CASSLGAGNVHEQYF
few	TRBV28	TRBJ2-2	TRBD2	TGTGCCAGCGGGACTAGCGGGAATAGGAACACCGGGGAGCTGTTTTTT	CASGTSGNRNTGELFF
.	TRBV27	TRBJ2-7	.	TGTGCCAGCAGTTTATTTAGCAGGGGGGGCAACGAGCAGTACTTC	CASSLFSRGGNEQYF
.	TRBV5-6	TRBJ2-5	.	TGTGCCAGCAGCTTTTCAGAGACCCAGTACTTC	CASSFSETQYF
.	TRBV2	TRBJ1-5	TRBD1	TGTGCCAGCAGTTCCCCCCCGCGGGACAGCCGCAATCAGCCCCAGCATTTT	CASSSPPRDSRNQPQHF